The rows below give T cell receptor beta chains drawn from one sample of a study of human T cells and chemical hapten exposure. TCRdb reprocessed the RACE reads with MiXCR, giving one entry per CDR3 protein. The sample carries some 89,000 distinct CDR3 sequences, roughly a quarter recorded once. Here the sequenced sample was whole blood, taken in connection with sensitization to the hapten diphenylcyclopropenone (DPC). These receptors came from a middle-aged man with alopecia areata. Some clones in this sample may be carry-over from other donors' samples. The CDR3 runs from the conserved cysteine through the conserved F or W. The D gene is left open where the match is weak. Clone size is given for some rows only: seen once, a few or many times, or a class if the clone is expanded.

V gene: TRBV20-1
D gene: .
clone size: .
J gene: TRBJ1-4
CDR3 DNA: TGCAGTGCTAGAGAGTTTAACAGGAATCTAGAAAAACTGTTTTTT
CDR3 protein: CSAREFNRNLEKLFF

V gene: TRBV7-9
D gene: .
clone size: few
J gene: TRBJ2-1
CDR3 DNA: TGTGCCAGCAGCCCCGCCGGGGACCTAGTCAATGAGCAGTTCTTC
CDR3 protein: CASSPAGDLVNEQFF

V gene: TRBV29-1
D gene: .
clone size: .
J gene: TRBJ2-3
CDR3 DNA: TGCAGCGAACGAGGGTCAGCGGTAGTGGCAGATACGCAGTATTTT
CDR3 protein: CSERGSAVVADTQYF

V gene: TRBV20-1
D gene: TRBD2
clone size: .
J gene: TRBJ2-1
CDR3 DNA: TGCAGTGCTAGAGATCCCGGGACTAGCGGGTACAATGAGCAGTTCTTC
CDR3 protein: CSARDPGTSGYNEQFF

V gene: TRBV28
D gene: .
clone size: .
J gene: TRBJ2-2
CDR3 DNA: TGTGCCAGCAGTAAAGACCGAGAGGATTACACCGGGGAGCTGTTTTTT
CDR3 protein: CASSKDREDYTGELFF

V gene: TRBV7-8
D gene: TRBD1
clone size: .
J gene: TRBJ2-7
CDR3 DNA: TGTGCCAGCAAACCGACCGGGACAGGGACAAACGAGCAGTACTTC
CDR3 protein: CASKPTGTGTNEQYF

V gene: TRBV7-9
D gene: .
clone size: few
J gene: TRBJ2-3
CDR3 DNA: TGTGCCAGCAGCAGTAATCGAGCGCGTAGCACAGATACGCAGTATTTT
CDR3 protein: CASSSNRARSTDTQYF

V gene: TRBV12-3/TRBV12-4
D gene: .
clone size: few
J gene: TRBJ2-1
CDR3 DNA: TGTGCCAGCAGTTTCCGGGACTCCAGTTTAGCCGAGCAGTTCTTC
CDR3 protein: CASSFRDSSLAEQFF

V gene: TRBV28
D gene: .
clone size: many
J gene: TRBJ1-2
CDR3 DNA: TGTGCCAGCAGTTTCGGACTGCGGGGCTACACCTTC
CDR3 protein: CASSFGLRGYTF

V gene: TRBV28
D gene: TRBD1
clone size: .
J gene: TRBJ2-2
CDR3 DNA: TGTGCCGTCACTCCGGGACAGGGGGATCCAAGAAACACCGGGGAGCTGTTTTTT
CDR3 protein: CAVTPGQGDPRNTGELFF

V gene: TRBV10-3
D gene: TRBD1
clone size: .
J gene: TRBJ1-4
CDR3 DNA: TGTGCCATCAGTGAGTCGGACAGGCCTAATGAAAAACTGTTTTTT
CDR3 protein: CAISESDRPNEKLFF

V gene: TRBV7-8
D gene: TRBD2
clone size: .
J gene: TRBJ2-7
CDR3 DNA: TGTGCCAGCAGCCTGCGGACTAGCGGGAGTCGGCCAATCTCCTACGAGCAGTACTTC
CDR3 protein: CASSLRTSGSRPISYEQYF

V gene: TRBV25-1
D gene: .
clone size: few
J gene: TRBJ1-1
CDR3 DNA: TGTGCCAGCAGTGAATACAGGGACACTGAAGCTTTCTTT
CDR3 protein: CASSEYRDTEAFF

V gene: TRBV28
D gene: TRBD1
clone size: few
J gene: TRBJ2-7
CDR3 DNA: TGTGCCAGCAGTAGGGGGACAGGTACCTACGAGCAGTACTTC
CDR3 protein: CASSRGTGTYEQYF

V gene: TRBV7-9
D gene: .
clone size: medium-sized
J gene: TRBJ1-4
CDR3 DNA: TGTGCCAGCAGCTTAGGGGTAGTCCCCAGTAATGAAAAACTGTTTTTT
CDR3 protein: CASSLGVVPSNEKLFF

V gene: TRBV28
D gene: .
clone size: .
J gene: TRBJ1-3
CDR3 DNA: TGTGCCAGCAGTTCACCGGGCAGCACCATATATTTT
CDR3 protein: CASSSPGSTIYF

V gene: TRBV14
D gene: .
clone size: .
J gene: TRBJ2-3
CDR3 DNA: TGTGCCAGCAGCCAAGATCGGGCGACGGACAGCACAGATACGCAGTATTTT
CDR3 protein: CASSQDRATDSTDTQYF

V gene: TRBV2
D gene: TRBD1
clone size: .
J gene: TRBJ2-7
CDR3 DNA: TGTGCCAGCTCTCGACAGGGTCCCTCCGAGCGGTACTTC
CDR3 protein: CASSRQGPSERYF

V gene: TRBV20-1
D gene: .
clone size: few
J gene: TRBJ2-1
CDR3 DNA: TGCAGTGCTAGGGTGGTTAGCTCCTACAATGAGCAGTTCTTC
CDR3 protein: CSARVVSSYNEQFF

V gene: TRBV5-5
D gene: .
clone size: few
J gene: TRBJ2-7
CDR3 DNA: TGTGCCAGCAGCTCGACCCCGGGACTCTCCTACGAGCAGTACTTC
CDR3 protein: CASSSTPGLSYEQYF

V gene: TRBV9
D gene: TRBD2
clone size: few
J gene: TRBJ2-7
CDR3 DNA: TGTGCCAGCGGAAGCGGGAGACAGGAGCAGTACTTC
CDR3 protein: CASGSGRQEQYF